The next 27 T cell receptor beta chains were all read from a single sample in a study of identical twins. TCRdb recomputed calls from the 5' RACE reads with MiXCR, one row per CDR3 protein. The sample includes about 200,000 distinct CDR3 sequences, 6.5% to 8% seen only once; the top ten take less than 15%. These data also formed part of another study, on T cells expressing NK-cell markers.

Sequenced material: CD8+ T cells sorted from blood. These receptors came from a woman aged 18-29 years in good health.

This clonotype has a handful of counts. The CDR3 DNA reads TGCAGTGCTAGGGCTAGCGGGAGCTCCTACAATGAGCAGTTCTTC. Translating it yields CSARASGSSYNEQFF. The chain combines TRBV20-1 with TRBJ2-1; TRBD2 agrees at 10 bases. The CDR3 has 15 amino acids. The trim removed 3 bases at V and 0 bases at J, leaving 2 bases unmatched. From germline, CDR1 is DFQATT and CDR2 SNEGSKA (reference sequence).

The CDR3 here is CASSQMASGDYEQYF. Here the CDR3 DNA reads TGCGCCAGCAGCCAGATGGCTAGCGGGGACTACGAGCAGTACTTC. The V call is TRBV4-3, the J call TRBJ2-7, with TRBD2 matching 9 bases. The CDR3 extends over 15 amino acids. Germline trimming cut 3 bases from V and 3 bases from J; bases unmatched to any gene: 6. Germline-derived CDR1 and CDR2 are LGHNA and YSLEER.

The chain carries TRBV3-1 and TRBJ1-1; D remains ambiguous. The germline CDR1 and CDR2 sequences are LGHDT and YNNKEL (reference sequence). V was trimmed by 0 bases and J by 4 bases, leaving 9 bases between them. The CDR3 length is 14 residues. The CDR3 DNA reads TGTGCCAGCAGCCAAGAATGGGTCGGCACTGAAGCTTTCTTT. This gives the protein CASSQEWVGTEAFF.

The rearrangement links TRBV3-1 to TRBJ2-3, with TRBD2 matching over 7 bases. The CDR3 has 17 residues. Germline V gene sequence: CDR1 LGHDT, CDR2 YNNKEL (reference sequence). V was pared by 3 bases and J by 6 bases, with 15 bases of the junction left unmatched. CDR3 amino acids: CASSHLSSEAGKDTQYF. Written as DNA, the CDR3 is TGTGCCAGCAGCCACTTAAGCTCGGAAGCGGGAAAGGATACGCAGTATTTT.

The sample holds a few counts of this clonotype. The chain joins TRBV11-2 to TRBJ2-7; 9 nucleotides match TRBD1. V dropped 3 bases and J dropped 2; count of bases not matched to a gene: 2. Germline CDR1 is SGHAT and CDR2 is FQNNGV. This CDR3 has 14 amino acids. CDR3 sequence: CASSFDRGTYEQYF. CDR3 sequence (DNA): TGTGCCAGCAGCTTCGACAGGGGGACCTACGAGCAGTACTTC.

This clonotype was seen many times. This rearrangement joins TRBV5-1 to TRBJ1-2; the match to TRBD1 covers 7 bases. J lost 10 bases, V lost 5 bases, and 11 bases had no gene match. The CDR3 is 13 amino acids. Germline assignment: CDR1 SGHRS and CDR2 YFSETQ. For the CDR3, the DNA is TGCGCCAGCAGGATGGGAGGGGGCGCGGACTACACCTTC. Amino acids: CASRMGGGADYTF.

This clonotype was seen at least ten times. This chain connects TRBV3-1 to TRBJ2-7; 9 bases fit TRBD1. The germline gives CDR1 LGHDT, CDR2 YNNKEL (reference sequence). The length of the CDR3 is 14 residues. Trimming took 5 bases from V and 3 from J; bases not matched to a gene: 5. The CDR3 DNA reads TGTGCCAGCAGCATCCGGGACAGGGTCTACGAGCAGTACTTC. Translated: CASSIRDRVYEQYF.

As concerns this clonotype: Germline and junction disagree at one end, which may indicate a read error. The chain links TRBV10-3 to TRBJ2-7, with D uncertain. CDR3 length equals 11 residues. CDR1 is ENHRY, CDR2 SYGVKD, per germline. The CDR3 sequence: CAIRESYEQYF. The CDR3 DNA reads as TGTGCCATCAGGGAGTCCTACGAGCAGTACTTC.

This clonotype was detected ten times or more. V and J are TRBV12-3 or TRBV12-4 and TRBJ1-2; TRBD1 is a possible D gene (6 bases). The ends were cut back, 6 bases at V and 4 bases at J, with 15 bases in the middle. This CDR3 is 14 amino acids long. In DNA form, the CDR3 reads TGTGCCAGCAGCTCACAGGGCCTTGCCTATGGCTACACCTTC. This sequence encodes CASSSQGLAYGYTF.

This clonotype was observed a handful of times. The chain carries TRBV11-2 and TRBJ2-1; weak D call: TRBD1 (5 bases). The V end lost 1 base, the J end lost 10 bases, and 11 bases lay between the germline ends. Germline loops: CDR1 SGHAT, CDR2 FQNNGV. The CDR3 consists of 13 residues. CDR3 protein: CASSLVQAGEQFF. CDR3 nucleotides: TGTGCCAGCAGCTTAGTCCAGGCAGGGGAGCAGTTCTTC.

This clonotype occurred a few times. The V gene is TRBV27, the J gene TRBJ2-2; D might be TRBD1 (5 bases). Trimming removed 7 bases at V and 7 bases at J, with 13 bases between. CDR1 is MNHEY and CDR2 is SMNVEV in the germline V gene (reference sequence). This CDR3 is built from 13 residues. The CDR3 bases are TGTGCCAGCACCTTCCAGGGAAGCGGGGAGCTGTTTTTT. It translates to CASTFQGSGELFF.

The V gene is TRBV3-1, the J gene TRBJ2-5, with D tentatively TRBD1 or TRBD2 (6 bases each). The germline V and J ends were trimmed by 2 bases and 9 bases, with 25 bases remaining between them. Germline CDR1 reads LGHDT; CDR2 reads YNNKEL (reference sequence). The CDR3 is 17 amino acids. For the CDR3, the DNA is TGTGCCAGCAGCCAACCTAGGGGGGCGGCTCTCCGGGTAGCCCAGTACTTC. Translating gives CASSQPRGAALRVAQYF.

The chain links TRBV9 to TRBJ2-1; possibly TRBD1 for D (5 bases). Germline V gene data show CDR1 as SGDLS and CDR2 as YYNGEE. With 4 bases removed from V and 8 bases from J, the gap between germline ends came to 13 bases. CDR3 length: 13 residues. CDR3 region: CASSPGLQDEQFF. In DNA, the CDR3 is TGTGCCAGCAGCCCGGGTTTACAGGATGAGCAGTTCTTC.

This clonotype was seen ten or more times. The rearrangement joins TRBV7-6 to TRBJ2-5; D may be TRBD2 (5 bases). V was shortened by 11 bases and J by 6 bases, with 13 bases between the two germline ends. Germline CDR1 and CDR2: SGHVS and FNYEAQ. CDR3 length: 11 residues. CDR3 nucleotides: TGTGCCGTCGGGGTTGGGAAGACCCAGTACTTC. This sequence encodes CAVGVGKTQYF. The variable domain in full, with the rest retrieved from reference TRBV7-6 and TRBJ2-5, is GAGVSQSPRYKVTKRGQDVALRCDPISGHVSLYWYRQALGQGPEFLTYFNYEAQQDKSGLPNDRFSAERPEGSISTLTIQRTEQRDSAMYRCAVGVGKTQYFGPGTRLLVL.

The V call is TRBV7-2, the J call TRBJ2-7, with 10 positions matching TRBD2. Germline V gives CDR1 SGHTA, CDR2 FQGNSA. The CDR3 is 17 amino acids. V trimming: 4 bases; J trimming: 7 bases; junction bases outside the gene matches: 16. In DNA form, the CDR3 reads TGTGCCAGCAGCTCCCTAGCGGGAGATCCCCTCGTCGGTGAGCAGTACTTC. It codes for CASSSLAGDPLVGEQYF.

This clonotype appeared a few times. The J gene is TRBJ1-1, the V gene TRBV4-2, with 9 bases lining up with TRBD1. The CDR3 spans 17 residues. Germline values: CDR1 LGHNA, CDR2 YNFKEQ. V was clipped by 0 bases and J by 1 base; unmatched bases: 6. CDR3 amino acids: CASSQDRTGARNTEAFF. CDR3 coding DNA: TGTGCCAGCAGCCAAGATAGGACAGGGGCTCGGAACACTGAAGCTTTCTTT.

The J gene is TRBJ2-7, the V gene TRBV11-3; TRBD2 is a possible D gene (5 bases). CDR1 is SGHNT and CDR2 is YENEEA in the germline V gene. The CDR3 contains 12 residues. Trimming removed 5 bases at V and 5 bases at J, with 10 bases between. The CDR3 is CASSPWENEQYF. DNA for the CDR3: TGTGCCAGCAGCCCCTGGGAGAACGAGCAGTACTTC. The variable domain in full, with the rest retrieved from reference TRBV11-3 and TRBJ2-7, is EAGVVQSPRYKIIEKKQPVAFWCNPISGHNTLYWYLQNLGQGPELLIRYENEEAVDDSQLPKDRFSAERLKGVDSTLKIQPAELGDSAVYLCASSPWENEQYFGPGTRLTVT.

This clonotype was seen at least ten times. The V and J genes are TRBV11-2 and TRBJ2-6; D may correspond to TRBD1 or TRBD2 (5 bases each). Germline lookup yields CDR1 SGHAT and CDR2 FQNNGV. V gave up 8 bases and J gave up 3 bases, with 8 bases separating them. This CDR3 spans 13 amino acids. CDR3 bases: TGTGCCAGCTCTGGGGGTGGGGCCAACGTCCTGACTTTC. It encodes CASSGGGANVLTF.

This clonotype has just a few counts. V is TRBV5-6 and J is TRBJ2-1; D might be TRBD2 (5 bases). CDR3 length equals 14 residues. Trimming removed 4 bases from V and 6 bases from J, with 14 bases in between. CDR1 and CDR2 (germline): SGHDT, YYEEEE. Written as DNA, the CDR3 is TGTGCCAGCAGCACCCCAGGCGGGCTCAATGAGCAGTTCTTC. Translating it yields CASSTPGGLNEQFF.

There are a few counts of this clonotype. CDR3 nucleotides: TGCAGTGCTAGGGGACAGGGGAACTACGAGCAGTACTTC. Its protein product is CSARGQGNYEQYF. The rearrangement uses TRBV20-1 and TRBJ2-7; 10 positions agree with TRBD1. The length of the CDR3 is 13 residues. V lost 3 bases to trimming and J lost 3 bases; unmatched junction nucleotides: 2. Germline CDR1 and CDR2: DFQATT and SNEGSKA (reference sequence).

J is TRBJ2-7 and V is TRBV29-1; 7 positions agree with TRBD2. Germline V gene sequence: CDR1 SQVTM, CDR2 ANQGSEA. V was clipped by 3 bases and J by 7 bases; unmatched bases: 9. The CDR3 extends over 13 amino acids. In DNA form, the CDR3 reads TGCAGCGTTGAGGGTGGGAGGGCCATGGAGCAGTACTTC. Amino acids: CSVEGGRAMEQYF.

This clonotype has a handful of counts. The chain links TRBV6-5 to TRBJ2-1, with D hard to call. The ends were cut back, 2 bases at V and 5 bases at J, with 4 bases in the middle. Germline V gene lookup returns CDR1 MNHEY and CDR2 SVGAGI. The CDR3 contains 12 residues. The CDR3 DNA is TGTGCCAGCAGTTACATCGACAATGAGCAGTTCTTC. Its translation is CASSYIDNEQFF.

This chain uses TRBV27 with TRBJ1-1, with 9 bases identical to TRBD1. With V trimmed by 7 bases and J by 5 bases, 8 bases remained unmatched. Per the germline V gene, CDR1 is MNHEY and CDR2 is SMNVEV (reference sequence). The CDR3 extends over 14 amino acids. The DNA of the CDR3 is TGTGCCAGCACCCACACAGGGGGCTTAACTGAAGCTTTCTTT. Its protein product is CASTHTGGLTEAFF.

This clonotype was found many times. The rearrangement joins TRBV12-3 or TRBV12-4 to TRBJ2-3, with D possibly matching TRBD1 (5 bases). CDR3 size: 13 residues. V lost 1 base, J lost 7 bases, and 9 bases lay in between. The CDR3 coding sequence is TGTGCCAGCAGTTTAGGCAGGGCAAATACGCAGTATTTT. It encodes CASSLGRANTQYF.

This clonotype was seen repeatedly, ten times or more. The chain is built from TRBV2 and TRBJ2-3, with 9 bases aligning to TRBD1. The CDR3 contains 17 residues. Trimming cost V 7 bases and J 2 bases; bases outside gene matches: 13. Germline V gene sequence: CDR1 SNHLY, CDR2 FYNNEI. CDR3 residues: CASKGTGPTSSTDTQYF. The CDR3 bases are TGTGCCAGCAAAGGGACAGGGCCGACGTCTTCCACAGATACGCAGTATTTT.

The chain combines TRBV6-2 or TRBV6-3 with TRBJ1-1; D not resolved. The V end was cut by 2 bases, the J end by 9 bases, with 10 bases between. CDR3 length: 12 amino acids. CDR1 MNHEY and CDR2 SVGEGT come from the germline V gene. As DNA, the CDR3 is TGTGCCAGCAGTTACGGCCGGACTAAAGCTTTCTTT. Translated, it gives CASSYGRTKAFF.

J is TRBJ2-2 and V is TRBV6-1, with a weak D call TRBD2 (6 bases). V dropped 5 bases and J dropped 3 bases, with 19 bases sitting between them. In germline, CDR1 is MNHNS, CDR2 SASEGT. The CDR3 is 17 residues long. CDR3 bases: TGTGCCAGCAGTAGCGCCCTGATAGCGGCTGACACCGGGGAGCTGTTTTTT. Its protein product is CASSSALIAADTGELFF.